Listed below are T cell receptor beta chains from one sample, sequenced in a study of cytomegalovirus exposure and HLA in healthy donors. Profiled with immunoSEQ multiplex PCR; TCRdb holds only in-frame clones, not every one. Here the sample spans about 78,000 clones, about 88% being singletons. Source material: PBMCs. These receptors all come from a woman aged 45 to 65 in good health and CMV-seronegative. The CDR3 runs from the conserved cysteine through the conserved F or W. Each record gives: J gene, clone size, V gene, CDR3 protein. Clone size is not always given. Where it is, it says once, few, many or a class for expanded clones.

j_call: TRBJ2-7; clone_size: -; v_call: TRBV6-5; cdr3_aa: CASRNLGVQRDEQYF
j_call: TRBJ2-1; clone_size: -; v_call: TRBV12-1; cdr3_aa: CASSLWTSGGAYEQFF
j_call: TRBJ2-1; clone_size: -; v_call: TRBV5-1; cdr3_aa: CASSLALAAYNEQFF
j_call: TRBJ1-6; clone_size: -; v_call: TRBV27; cdr3_aa: CASSFAGVNSPLHF
j_call: TRBJ2-7; clone_size: -; v_call: TRBV10-3; cdr3_aa: CAINRGLGEQYF
j_call: TRBJ2-1; clone_size: -; v_call: TRBV6-5; cdr3_aa: CASSYPLAGGIGEQFF
j_call: TRBJ1-2; clone_size: -; v_call: TRBV11-3; cdr3_aa: CASMPAPRQGAVNYGYTF
j_call: TRBJ1-2; clone_size: few; v_call: TRBV7-2; cdr3_aa: CASSPSAGSYGYTF
j_call: TRBJ2-1; clone_size: -; v_call: TRBV4-3; cdr3_aa: CASSQDQAASYNEQFF
j_call: TRBJ2-2; clone_size: -; v_call: TRBV4-2; cdr3_aa: CASSQEGGRTGELFF
j_call: TRBJ2-7; clone_size: -; v_call: TRBV4-1; cdr3_aa: CASSQDRGQEQYF
j_call: TRBJ2-1; clone_size: -; v_call: TRBV6-4; cdr3_aa: CASSLAGTSNEQFF